Listed below are T cell receptor beta chains from one sample, sequenced in a study of blood T cell repertoires in COVID-19. Measured with immunoSEQ multiplex PCR; TCRdb has only the in-frame clones, and not every one. Of over 200,000 clones listed, 80% to 90% are singletons. The sequencing sample was made of peripheral blood. The receptors here all came from a man aged 40-50 years with acute or convalescent COVID-19. Both conserved end residues are part of each CDR3. A D gene is named only where the DNA matches it firmly. A clone size is listed for some rows: how often the clone was seen (once, few, many), or a class if it is expanded.

V gene: TRBV6-4
CDR3 length: 15
J gene: TRBJ2-1
D gene: TRBD2
clone size: -
CDR3 protein: CASNQREGPYNEQFF
CDR3 DNA: TGTGCCAGCAACCAGCGGGAGGGCCCCTACAATGAGCAGTTCTTC

V gene: TRBV2
CDR3 length: 17
J gene: TRBJ1-2
D gene: -
clone size: -
CDR3 protein: CASSEELGEAGNYGYTF
CDR3 DNA: TGTGCCAGCAGTGAGGAGTTGGGTGAGGCTGGAAACTATGGCTACACCTTC

V gene: TRBV2
CDR3 length: 14
J gene: TRBJ1-2
D gene: TRBD1
clone size: few
CDR3 protein: CASSEARTGWGYTF
CDR3 DNA: TGTGCCAGCAGTGAAGCGAGGACAGGCTGGGGCTACACCTTC

V gene: TRBV7-8
CDR3 length: 15
J gene: TRBJ1-5
D gene: -
clone size: -
CDR3 protein: CASSLDRLGNQPQHF
CDR3 DNA: TGTGCCAGCAGCTTAGACAGGCTTGGCAATCAGCCCCAGCATTTT

V gene: TRBV19
CDR3 length: 16
J gene: TRBJ2-7
D gene: TRBD2
clone size: few
CDR3 protein: CASSIGPHGGSYEQYF
CDR3 DNA: TGTGCCAGTAGTATTGGACCCCACGGGGGGTCCTACGAGCAGTACTTC

V gene: TRBV11-2
CDR3 length: 14
J gene: TRBJ1-6
D gene: TRBD1
clone size: -
CDR3 protein: CASSSGQGSTPLHF
CDR3 DNA: TGTGCCAGCAGCTCCGGACAGGGGTCTACACCCCTCCACTTT

V gene: TRBV4-1
CDR3 length: 12
J gene: TRBJ1-2
D gene: -
clone size: -
CDR3 protein: CASSRGGAGYTF
CDR3 DNA: TGCGCCAGCAGCCGAGGAGGAGCGGGCTACACCTTC

V gene: TRBV12-3/TRBV12-4
CDR3 length: 13
J gene: TRBJ2-7
D gene: TRBD2
clone size: -
CDR3 protein: CATVGGEGYEQYF
CDR3 DNA: TGTGCCACCGTTGGGGGGGAAGGGTACGAGCAGTACTTC

V gene: TRBV6-6
CDR3 length: 11
J gene: TRBJ2-5
D gene: -
clone size: -
CDR3 protein: CASSYAETQYF
CDR3 DNA: TGTGCCAGCAGTTACGCGGAGACCCAGTACTTC

V gene: TRBV30
CDR3 length: 15
J gene: TRBJ1-6
D gene: TRBD1
clone size: -
CDR3 protein: CAWIRPTGGNSPLHF
CDR3 DNA: TGTGCCTGGATCCGACCGACAGGGGGAAATTCACCCCTCCACTTT

V gene: TRBV9
CDR3 length: 15
J gene: TRBJ1-2
D gene: -
clone size: -
CDR3 protein: CASSALTGANYGYTF
CDR3 DNA: TGTGCCAGCAGCGCCCTGACAGGAGCTAACTATGGCTACACCTTC

V gene: TRBV5-1
CDR3 length: 15
J gene: TRBJ2-1
D gene: TRBD2
clone size: -
CDR3 protein: CASSLLAGMHNEQFF
CDR3 DNA: TGCGCCAGCAGCTTACTAGCGGGGATGCACAATGAGCAGTTCTTC

V gene: TRBV5-1
CDR3 length: 14
J gene: TRBJ1-2
D gene: TRBD1
clone size: -
CDR3 protein: CASSLGDRDYGYTF
CDR3 DNA: TGCGCCAGCAGCTTGGGGGACAGGGATTATGGCTACACCTTC

V gene: TRBV18
CDR3 length: 12
J gene: TRBJ2-1
D gene: -
clone size: -
CDR3 protein: CASSPLNNEQFF
CDR3 DNA: TGTGCCAGCTCACCCTTAAACAATGAGCAGTTCTTC

V gene: TRBV29-1
CDR3 length: 12
J gene: TRBJ2-7
D gene: -
clone size: -
CDR3 protein: CSVLQGSYEQYF
CDR3 DNA: TGCAGCGTTCTACAGGGTTCCTACGAGCAGTACTTC

V gene: TRBV6-6
CDR3 length: 15
J gene: TRBJ1-5
D gene: TRBD1
clone size: -
CDR3 protein: CASSPGTGESQPQHF
CDR3 DNA: TGTGCCAGCAGCCCAGGGACAGGGGAAAGTCAGCCCCAGCATTTT

V gene: TRBV5-1
CDR3 length: 14
J gene: TRBJ1-1
D gene: -
clone size: -
CDR3 protein: CASSLISRDTEAFF
CDR3 DNA: TGCGCCAGCAGCTTGATTTCCAGGGACACTGAAGCTTTCTTT

V gene: TRBV19
CDR3 length: 16
J gene: TRBJ1-2
D gene: -
clone size: once
CDR3 protein: CASTHWGGTPNYGYTF
CDR3 DNA: TGTGCCAGTACCCATTGGGGAGGTACCCCTAACTATGGCTACACCTTC

V gene: TRBV5-4
CDR3 length: 15
J gene: TRBJ2-5
D gene: TRBD2
clone size: -
CDR3 protein: CASTAGELPQETQYF
CDR3 DNA: TGTGCCAGCACCGCGGGGGAGCTGCCCCAAGAGACCCAGTACTTC

V gene: TRBV6-5
CDR3 length: 14
J gene: TRBJ1-1
D gene: TRBD1
clone size: -
CDR3 protein: CASSFRAGGTEAFF
CDR3 DNA: TGTGCCAGCAGTTTCAGGGCAGGGGGCACTGAAGCTTTCTTT

V gene: TRBV6-6
CDR3 length: 14
J gene: TRBJ1-5
D gene: -
clone size: -
CDR3 protein: CASTLGRGEQPQHF
CDR3 DNA: TGTGCCAGCACCCTCGGGAGAGGGGAACAGCCCCAGCATTTT

V gene: TRBV6-6
CDR3 length: 13
J gene: TRBJ1-1
D gene: -
clone size: -
CDR3 protein: CASSPGGATEAFF
CDR3 DNA: TGTGCCAGCAGCCCCGGGGGGGCGACTGAAGCTTTCTTT

V gene: TRBV2
CDR3 length: 15
J gene: TRBJ2-2
D gene: TRBD1
clone size: -
CDR3 protein: CASSLDRGGGGELFF
CDR3 DNA: TGTGCCAGCAGTTTGGACAGGGGTGGAGGCGGGGAGCTGTTTTTT

V gene: TRBV4-1
CDR3 length: 16
J gene: TRBJ2-1
D gene: -
clone size: few
CDR3 protein: CASSQAGTAGQNEQFF
CDR3 DNA: TGCGCCAGCAGCCAAGCTGGAACAGCGGGTCAGAATGAGCAGTTCTTC

V gene: TRBV7-9
CDR3 length: 14
J gene: TRBJ2-1
D gene: TRBD2
clone size: -
CDR3 protein: CASKLAGGKNEQFF
CDR3 DNA: TGTGCCAGCAAGCTAGCGGGGGGGAAAAATGAGCAGTTCTTC

V gene: TRBV19
CDR3 length: 12
J gene: TRBJ1-5
D gene: -
clone size: -
CDR3 protein: CASQQGNQPQHF
CDR3 DNA: TGTGCCAGTCAACAGGGAAATCAGCCCCAGCATTTT

V gene: TRBV10-2
CDR3 length: 13
J gene: TRBJ2-4
D gene: -
clone size: once
CDR3 protein: CASSEEAVSIQYF
CDR3 DNA: TGCGCCAGCAGTGAGGAGGCAGTTTCCATTCAGTACTTC

V gene: TRBV14
CDR3 length: 16
J gene: TRBJ2-3
D gene: -
clone size: -
CDR3 protein: CASSQVTGFLRDTQYF
CDR3 DNA: TGTGCCAGCAGCCAAGTGACAGGTTTCCTCCGAGATACGCAGTATTTT

V gene: TRBV6-5
CDR3 length: 13
J gene: TRBJ1-4
D gene: -
clone size: -
CDR3 protein: CASGTGMGEKLFF
CDR3 DNA: TGTGCCAGCGGTACAGGGATGGGCGAAAAACTGTTTTTT

V gene: TRBV5-1
CDR3 length: 15
J gene: TRBJ2-1
D gene: -
clone size: -
CDR3 protein: CASSQEGAPYNEQFF
CDR3 DNA: TGCGCCAGCAGCCAAGAGGGTGCCCCCTACAATGAGCAGTTCTTC

V gene: TRBV28
CDR3 length: 19
J gene: TRBJ2-3
D gene: TRBD2
clone size: -
CDR3 protein: CASSLSSGGLAGNTDTQYF
CDR3 DNA: TGTGCCAGCAGTTTATCGTCAGGTGGGCTAGCGGGCAACACAGATACGCAGTATTTT

V gene: TRBV2
CDR3 length: 14
J gene: TRBJ2-1
D gene: TRBD1
clone size: -
CDR3 protein: CASIWTGHYNEQFF
CDR3 DNA: TGTGCCAGCATCTGGACAGGGCATTACAATGAGCAGTTCTTC

V gene: TRBV7-6
CDR3 length: 15
J gene: TRBJ1-3
D gene: TRBD1
clone size: -
CDR3 protein: CASSTGQGYGNTIYF
CDR3 DNA: TGTGCCAGCAGCACCGGACAGGGGTACGGAAACACCATATATTTT

V gene: TRBV5-1
CDR3 length: 13
J gene: TRBJ1-5
D gene: -
clone size: -
CDR3 protein: CASSLDRDQPQHF
CDR3 DNA: TGCGCCAGCAGCCTGGACAGAGATCAGCCCCAGCATTTT

V gene: TRBV14
CDR3 length: 15
J gene: TRBJ2-3
D gene: -
clone size: -
CDR3 protein: CASSQHSPFRPPQYF
CDR3 DNA: TGTGCCAGCAGCCAACACAGCCCTTTTAGGCCGCCGCAGTATTTT

V gene: TRBV19
CDR3 length: 14
J gene: TRBJ1-3
D gene: -
clone size: once
CDR3 protein: CASSPRDSGNTIYF
CDR3 DNA: TGTGCCAGTAGTCCCCGGGACTCTGGAAACACCATATATTTT

V gene: TRBV5-8
CDR3 length: 15
J gene: TRBJ1-2
D gene: -
clone size: -
CDR3 protein: CASSLDGRGNYGYTF
CDR3 DNA: TGTGCCAGCAGCTTGGACGGCCGGGGGAACTATGGCTACACCTTC

V gene: TRBV5-6
CDR3 length: 16
J gene: TRBJ1-3
D gene: TRBD1
clone size: -
CDR3 protein: CASSSGTGGTGNTIYF
CDR3 DNA: TGTGCCAGCAGCTCAGGGACAGGGGGCACTGGAAACACCATATATTTT

V gene: TRBV10-1
CDR3 length: 14
J gene: TRBJ2-2
D gene: TRBD1
clone size: -
CDR3 protein: CASKKDRGAGELFF
CDR3 DNA: TGCGCCAGCAAAAAGGACAGGGGGGCCGGGGAGCTGTTTTTT

V gene: TRBV9
CDR3 length: 14
J gene: TRBJ1-1
D gene: TRBD1
clone size: -
CDR3 protein: CASSAQGANTEAFF
CDR3 DNA: TGTGCCAGCAGTGCACAGGGGGCGAACACTGAAGCTTTCTTT